Sample share makes the clone carrying this T cell receptor beta chain medium-sized. Its target is unknown. Extraction of RNA preceded its reverse transcription into cDNA, which served as the sequencing template. Data came from immunoSEQ multiplex PCR; TCRdb stores just in-frame clones and leaves some out. Of over 90,000 clones listed, around 59% are singletons. This entry comes from a study of CD8+ T cells in alopecia areata. V dropped 1 base and J dropped 14; count of bases not matched to a gene: 10. Germline CDR1 and CDR2: GTSNPN and SVGIG (reference sequence). The length of the CDR3 is 13 residues. Study-level points and caveats: Normal scalp had lower clonality than lesional scalp, with alopecia totalis/universalis lesions showing this most strongly.

The source material was CD4+ T cells sorted from blood. This rearrangement joins TRBV30 to TRBJ2-1; 8 bases match TRBD1. The clonotype originates from a human donor in good health. The CDR3 loop reads CAWSAPTGQAEFF. CDR3 in DNA: TGTGCCTGGAGTGCACCTACGGGACAGGCGGAGTTCTTC.